The subject of this entry is one TCR beta chain. This entry belongs to a study of OX40 agonist ivuxolimab in advanced cancers. Germline assignment: CDR1 LNHDA and CDR2 SQIVND (reference sequence). This CDR3 has 14 residues. V was pared by 7 bases and J by 1 base, with 13 bases between. The data were produced by immunoSEQ multiplex PCR, yet TCRdb's version contains in-frame clones alone and is incomplete. In the table there are roughly 40,000 clones, over 75% of which are singletons. The chain carries TRBV19 and TRBJ2-5; D assignment may be TRBD1 or TRBD2 (5 bases each). The receptor was isolated from an adult with an advanced solid tumor such as melanoma, head and neck, liver or kidney cancer. The sequences come from CD4+ or CD8+ T cells sorted from blood, collected in a trial of the OX40 agonist ivuxolimab. CDR3 protein: CASMTWDGQETQYF. CDR3 nucleotide sequence: TGTGCCAGTATGACCTGGGACGGCCAAGAGACCCAGTACTTC.